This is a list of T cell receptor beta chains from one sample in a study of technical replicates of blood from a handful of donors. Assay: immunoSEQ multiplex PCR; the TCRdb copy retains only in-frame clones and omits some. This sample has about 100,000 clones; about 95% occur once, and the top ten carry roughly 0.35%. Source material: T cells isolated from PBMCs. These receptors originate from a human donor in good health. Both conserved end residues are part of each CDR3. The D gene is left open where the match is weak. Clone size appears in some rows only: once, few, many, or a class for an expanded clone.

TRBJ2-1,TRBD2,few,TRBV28,TGTGCCAGCAGTTTACCCTGGACTAGCGGGAGGGCCAACAATGAGCAGTTCTTC,CASSLPWTSGRANNEQFF
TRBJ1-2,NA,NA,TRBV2,TGTGCCAGCATTCCGGGACTGCGAGTCGCTAACTATGGCTACACCTTC,CASIPGLRVANYGYTF
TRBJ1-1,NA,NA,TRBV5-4,TGTGCCAGCAGCTTCCGGGAGGGCACTGAAGCTTTCTTT,CASSFREGTEAFF
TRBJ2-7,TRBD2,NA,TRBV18,TGTGCCAGCTCACCGACCGGGACTAGGGCTGACGAGCAGTACTTC,CASSPTGTRADEQYF
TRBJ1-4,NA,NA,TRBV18,TGTGCCAGCTCACCACAGGGGCCTAATGAAAAACTGTTTTTT,CASSPQGPNEKLFF
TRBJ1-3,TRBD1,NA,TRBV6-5,TGTGCCAGCAGAAGGGGGCCTGGAAACACCATATATTTT,CASRRGPGNTIYF
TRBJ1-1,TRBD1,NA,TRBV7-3,TGTGCCAGCAGCGTCCGCGGGACAGAGAACACTGAAGCTTTCTTT,CASSVRGTENTEAFF
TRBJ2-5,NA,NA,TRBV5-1,TGCGCCAGCAGCGGGACGACAGGAACCGCAATTGTAGAGACCCAGTACTTC,CASSGTTGTAIVETQYF
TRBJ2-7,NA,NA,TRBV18,TGTGCCAGCTCACCACCCGGGGAGTACGAGCAGTACTTC,CASSPPGEYEQYF
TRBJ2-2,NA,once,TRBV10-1,TGCGCCAGCAGTGAGTATCTCACCGGGGAGCTGTTTTTT,CASSEYLTGELFF
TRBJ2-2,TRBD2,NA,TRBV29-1,TGCAGTTCATTAGCGGGAGCTACCGGGGAGCTGTTTTTT,CSSLAGATGELFF
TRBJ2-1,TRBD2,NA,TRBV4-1,TGCGCCAGCAGCCAAGAGTCCGGGACTACAAAGGGCGATGAGCAGTTCTTC,CASSQESGTTKGDEQFF
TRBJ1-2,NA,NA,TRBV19,TGTGCCAGTAGTGAGGGTGCCTATGGCTACACCTTC,CASSEGAYGYTF
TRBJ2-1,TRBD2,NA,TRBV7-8,TGTGCCAGCGACTTTAGGACTAGTCGAGTTGAGCAGTTCTTC,CASDFRTSRVEQFF
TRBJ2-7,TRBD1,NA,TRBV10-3,TGTGCCTCGGGACAGGGGGATTACGAGCAGTACTTC,CASGQGDYEQYF
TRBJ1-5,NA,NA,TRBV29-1,TGCAGCGTTAGCGACAGTACGAGCAATCAGCCCCAGCATTTT,CSVSDSTSNQPQHF
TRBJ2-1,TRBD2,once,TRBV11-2,TGTGCCAGCAGAGGGACTAGCGGGATTTCTGGTGAGCAGTTCTTC,CASRGTSGISGEQFF
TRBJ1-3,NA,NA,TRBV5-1,TGCGCCAGCAGCTTGGGGGGCAGCTCTGGAAACACCATATATTTT,CASSLGGSSGNTIYF
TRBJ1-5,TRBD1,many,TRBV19,TGTGCCAGCTGCCCCGGGACAGGGGGCAATCAGCCCCAGCATTTT,CASCPGTGGNQPQHF
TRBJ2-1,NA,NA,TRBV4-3,TGCGCCAGCAGCCAAGAAGGGGGATTGATGGAGCAGTTCTTC,CASSQEGGLMEQFF
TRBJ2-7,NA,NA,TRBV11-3,TGTGCCAGCAGCGCCCGGACAGTTAGCTACGAGCAGTACTTC,CASSARTVSYEQYF
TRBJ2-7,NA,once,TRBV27,TGTGCCAGCAGAGAACCCGGGACTGGGTCCTACGAGCAGTACTTC,CASREPGTGSYEQYF
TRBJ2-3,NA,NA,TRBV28,TGTGCCAGCAGTTCGCGGCGGGGTATTTTCACAGATACGCAGTATTTT,CASSSRRGIFTDTQYF
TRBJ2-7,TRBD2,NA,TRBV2,TGTGCCAGCAGTGAGGGACTAGCGCCTTCCTACGAGCAGTACTTC,CASSEGLAPSYEQYF
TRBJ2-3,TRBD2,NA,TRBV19,TGTGCCAGTAGCTATCGACTAGCGGGAGAATTGCCAGATACGCAGTATTTT,CASSYRLAGELPDTQYF